This T cell receptor (beta chain) was obtained from a study of human T cells and chemical hapten exposure. V was trimmed by 6 bases and J by 6 bases, leaving 12 bases between them. The germline CDR1 and CDR2 sequences are SEHNR and FQNEAQ (reference sequence). This CDR3 comprises 12 residues. TCRdb reprocessed the RACE reads with MiXCR, giving one entry per CDR3 protein. The sample lists about 160,000 distinct CDR3 sequences, around a quarter occurring once. The time point was: patch test 3, about 24 weeks after DPC sensitization. Stated treatment: therapeutic diphenylcyclopropenone sensitization with weekly scalp DPC.

This chain connects TRBV7-9 to TRBJ2-7; D assignment may be TRBD1 or TRBD2 (5 bases each). The sequence came from a woman between 18 and 29 years old with alopecia areata. Some clones in this sample may be carry-over from other donors' samples. The sequencing here drew on whole blood, taken in connection with sensitization to the hapten diphenylcyclopropenone (DPC). CDR3 sequence (DNA): TGTGCCAGCAGAATCACAGGAGGCGAGCAGTACTTC. It specifies CASRITGGEQYF.